Shown below are 8 T cell receptor beta chains from a single sample sequenced in a study of Graves' ophthalmopathy and Graves' hyperthyroidism. RNA transcripts were the source from which TCR beta CDR3 regions were amplified. RT-PCR was first run with HTBI primers, then multiplex PCR in a second round. TCRdb reprocessed the multiplex PCR reads via MiXCR and lists one record per CDR3 protein. The sample holds about 370,000 distinct CDR3 sequences; approximately 16% are singletons and the top ten take roughly 1.5%. The sequenced sample consisted of peripheral blood. Source of these receptors: a woman aged 18-29 years with Graves' ophthalmopathy.

This clonotype was counted many times. The rearrangement joins TRBV30 to TRBJ2-2; D uncertain. The length of the CDR3 is 11 residues. Germline V CDR1 and CDR2: GTSNPN, SVGIG (reference sequence). The V end lost 4 bases, the J end lost 6 bases, and 6 bases lay between the germline ends. The CDR3 nucleotides read TGTGCCTGGACACTTTCCGGGGAGCTGTTTTTT. Amino acid sequence: CAWTLSGELFF.

This clonotype was counted at least ten times. J is TRBJ1-1 and V is TRBV29-1, with D tentatively TRBD1 (6 bases). V shed 1 base and J shed 1 base, with 10 bases lying between them. This CDR3 is 14 amino acids long. Per germline, CDR1 SQVTM and CDR2 ANQGSEA. The CDR3 loop reads CSVEGQVPNTEAFF. CDR3 in DNA: TGCAGCGTTGAAGGACAGGTTCCGAACACTGAAGCTTTCTTT.

This clonotype came up many times. V and J are TRBV6-1 and TRBJ1-5; 8 bases fit TRBD1. The CDR3 consists of 14 residues. With V trimmed by 4 bases and J by 3 bases, 2 bases remained unmatched. Germline V lookup: CDR1 MNHNS, CDR2 SASEGT. DNA for the CDR3: TGTGCCAGCAGTGGACAGGGGTTCAATCAGCCCCAGCATTTT. It translates to CASSGQGFNQPQHF.

This clonotype occurred many times. This chain connects TRBV3-1 to TRBJ2-5; 8 positions agree with TRBD2. Germline-derived CDR1 and CDR2 are LGHDT and YNNKEL (reference sequence). There are 15 residues in the CDR3. With V trimmed by 1 base and J by 2 bases, 3 bases remained unmatched. For the CDR3, the DNA is TGTGCCAGCAGCCAAGGGGTAGCGGGGCAAGAGACCCAGTACTTC. Translation gives CASSQGVAGQETQYF.

In this sample, this clonotype turned up a few times. The genes are TRBV18 and TRBJ1-2; D remains ambiguous. The V gene's germline CDR1 is KGHSH and CDR2 LQKENI. The CDR3 has 13 amino acids. Trimming removed 3 bases at V and 6 bases at J, with 11 bases between. The CDR3 is CASSPGVADGYTF. The CDR3 DNA sequence: TGTGCCAGCTCACCCGGGGTTGCGGATGGCTACACCTTC.

This chain uses TRBV12-3 or TRBV12-4 with TRBJ2-7; 13 bases are a match to TRBD2. The CDR3 runs 14 residues. Losses at the gene ends were 5 bases for V and 9 bases for J; bases not matched to a gene: 7. Written as DNA, the CDR3 is TGTGCCAGCAGTGGACTAGCGGGAGCAACGGGGCAGTACTTC. Translating it yields CASSGLAGATGQYF.

This clonotype was counted many times. The chain is built from TRBV6-2 or TRBV6-3 and TRBJ1-5; D not resolved. The CDR3 has 15 residues. V lost 2 bases, J lost 0 bases, and 8 bases lay in between. Germline lookup yields CDR1 MNHEY and CDR2 SVGEGT. The CDR3 DNA is TGTGCCAGCAGTTACGCGGGGTATAGCAATCAGCCCCAGCATTTT. It is translated as CASSYAGYSNQPQHF.

This clonotype showed up many times. The J gene is TRBJ1-5, the V gene TRBV5-1; 10 bases match TRBD1. This CDR3 region has 15 residues. J was trimmed by 3 bases and V by 3 bases; bases with no gene match: 3. Germline CDR1 reads SGHRS; CDR2 reads YFSETQ. The CDR3 coding sequence is TGCGCCAGCAGCTCCGGGACAGGGGACAATCAGCCCCAGCATTTT. It yields the protein CASSSGTGDNQPQHF.